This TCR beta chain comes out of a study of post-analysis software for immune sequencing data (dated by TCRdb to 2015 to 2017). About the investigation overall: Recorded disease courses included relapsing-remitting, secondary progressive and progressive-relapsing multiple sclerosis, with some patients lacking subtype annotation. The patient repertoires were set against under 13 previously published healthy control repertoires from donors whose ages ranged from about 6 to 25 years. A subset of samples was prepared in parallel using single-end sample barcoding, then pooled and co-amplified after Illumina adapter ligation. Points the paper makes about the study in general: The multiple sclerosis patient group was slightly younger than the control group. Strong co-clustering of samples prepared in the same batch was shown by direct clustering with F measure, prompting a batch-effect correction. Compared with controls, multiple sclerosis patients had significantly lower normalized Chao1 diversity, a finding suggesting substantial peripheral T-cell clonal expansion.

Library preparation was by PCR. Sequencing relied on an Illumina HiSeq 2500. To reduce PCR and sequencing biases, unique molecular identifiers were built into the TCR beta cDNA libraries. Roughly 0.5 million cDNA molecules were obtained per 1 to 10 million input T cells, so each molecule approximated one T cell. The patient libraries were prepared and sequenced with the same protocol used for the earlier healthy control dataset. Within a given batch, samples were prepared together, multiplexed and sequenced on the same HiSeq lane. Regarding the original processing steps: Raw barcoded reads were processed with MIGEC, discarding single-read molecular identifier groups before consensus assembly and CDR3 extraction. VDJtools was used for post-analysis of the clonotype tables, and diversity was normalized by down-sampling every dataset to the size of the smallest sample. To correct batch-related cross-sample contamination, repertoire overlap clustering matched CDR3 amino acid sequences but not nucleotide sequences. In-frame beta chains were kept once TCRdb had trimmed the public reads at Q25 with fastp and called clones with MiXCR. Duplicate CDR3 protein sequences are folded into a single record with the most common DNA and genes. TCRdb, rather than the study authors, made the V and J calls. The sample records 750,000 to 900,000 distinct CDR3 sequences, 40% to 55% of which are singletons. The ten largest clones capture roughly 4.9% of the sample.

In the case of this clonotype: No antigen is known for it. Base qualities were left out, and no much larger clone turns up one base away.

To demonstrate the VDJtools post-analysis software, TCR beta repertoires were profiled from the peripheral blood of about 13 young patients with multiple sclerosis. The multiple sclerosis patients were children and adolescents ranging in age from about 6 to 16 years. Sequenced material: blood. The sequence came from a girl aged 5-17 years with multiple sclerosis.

DNA sequence: TGTGCCAGCAGCTTAAGACTAGCTCAAACTACCACAGATACGCAGTATTTT. Its protein is CASSLRLAQTTTDTQYF. The chain was built from TRBV7-8 and TRBJ2-3; 7 bases in the junction line up with TRBD2. Trimming removed 2 bases from V and 2 bases from J; the gene matches leave 10 bases unexplained. The CDR3 sequence holds 17 residues, the cysteine and phenylalanine included. The entry retains the CDR3 DNA only, 51 bases that are in frame from base 1. The CDR1 and CDR2 encoded by the germline V gene are SGHVS and FQNEAQ.